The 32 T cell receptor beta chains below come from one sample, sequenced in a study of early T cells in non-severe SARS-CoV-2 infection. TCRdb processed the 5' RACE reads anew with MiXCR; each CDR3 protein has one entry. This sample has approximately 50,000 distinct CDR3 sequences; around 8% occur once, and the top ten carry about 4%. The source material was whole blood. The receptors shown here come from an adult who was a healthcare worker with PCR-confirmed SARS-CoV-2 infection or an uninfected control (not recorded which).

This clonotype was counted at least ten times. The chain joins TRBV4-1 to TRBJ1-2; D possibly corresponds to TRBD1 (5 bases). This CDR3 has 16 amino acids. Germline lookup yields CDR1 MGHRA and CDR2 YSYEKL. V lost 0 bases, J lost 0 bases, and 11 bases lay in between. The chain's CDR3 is CASSQDPGDANYGYTF. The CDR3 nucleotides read TGCGCCAGCAGCCAAGATCCGGGGGATGCTAACTATGGCTACACCTTC.

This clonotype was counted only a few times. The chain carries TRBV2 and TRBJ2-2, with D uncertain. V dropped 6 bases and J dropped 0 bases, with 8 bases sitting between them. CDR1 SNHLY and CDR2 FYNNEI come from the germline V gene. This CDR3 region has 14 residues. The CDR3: CASRLNSNTGELFF. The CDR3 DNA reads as TGTGCCAGCAGGTTGAACTCGAACACCGGGGAGCTGTTTTTT.

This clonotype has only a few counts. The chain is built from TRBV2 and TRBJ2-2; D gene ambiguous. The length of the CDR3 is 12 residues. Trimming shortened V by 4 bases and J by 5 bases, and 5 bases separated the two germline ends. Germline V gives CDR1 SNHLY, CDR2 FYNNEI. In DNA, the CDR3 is TGTGCCAGCAGTGGGGATACCGGGGAGCTGTTTTTT. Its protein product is CASSGDTGELFF.

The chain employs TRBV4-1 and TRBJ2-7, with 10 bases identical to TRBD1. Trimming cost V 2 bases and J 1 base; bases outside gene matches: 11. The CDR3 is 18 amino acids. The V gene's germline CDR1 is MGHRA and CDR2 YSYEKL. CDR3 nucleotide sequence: TGCGCCAGCAGCCAAAAGGACACCGGGACAGGGGCTTCCTACGAGCAGTACTTC. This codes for CASSQKDTGTGASYEQYF.

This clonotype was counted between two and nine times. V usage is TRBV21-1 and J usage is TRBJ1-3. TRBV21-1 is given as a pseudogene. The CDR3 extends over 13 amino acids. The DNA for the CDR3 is TGTGCCAGCAGCGACATCTCCGGAAACACCATATATTTT. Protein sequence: CASSDISGNTIYF.

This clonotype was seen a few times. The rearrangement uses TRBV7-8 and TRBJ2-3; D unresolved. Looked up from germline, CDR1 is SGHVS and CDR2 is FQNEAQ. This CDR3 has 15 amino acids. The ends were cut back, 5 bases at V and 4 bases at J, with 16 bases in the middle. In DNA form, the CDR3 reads TGTGCCAGCAGCGTCCCCACCTCACGCGCAGATACGCAGTATTTT. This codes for CASSVPTSRADTQYF.

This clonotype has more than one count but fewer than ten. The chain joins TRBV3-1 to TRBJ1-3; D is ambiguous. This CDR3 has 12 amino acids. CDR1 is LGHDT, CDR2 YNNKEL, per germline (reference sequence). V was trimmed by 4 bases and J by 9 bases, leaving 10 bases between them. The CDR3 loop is CASSPVRGTIYF. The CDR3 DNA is TGTGCCAGCAGCCCGGTGCGAGGCACCATATATTTT. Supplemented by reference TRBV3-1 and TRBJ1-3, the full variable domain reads DTAVSQTPKYLVTQMGNDKSIKCEQNLGHDTMYWYKQDSKKFLKIMFSYNNKELIINETVPNRFSPKSPDKAHLNLHINSLELGDSAVYFCASSPVRGTIYFGEGSWLTVV.

The CDR3 loop reads CASGTSGSSNEQFF. CDR3 bases: TGTGCCAGCGGGACTAGCGGGTCGTCGAATGAGCAGTTCTTC. The J gene is TRBJ2-1, the V gene TRBV3-1; TRBD2 aligns across 12 bases. Trimming removed 8 bases from V and 7 bases from J; junction bases left unmatched: 6. This CDR3 is built from 14 residues. Germline loops: CDR1 LGHDT, CDR2 YNNKEL (reference sequence).

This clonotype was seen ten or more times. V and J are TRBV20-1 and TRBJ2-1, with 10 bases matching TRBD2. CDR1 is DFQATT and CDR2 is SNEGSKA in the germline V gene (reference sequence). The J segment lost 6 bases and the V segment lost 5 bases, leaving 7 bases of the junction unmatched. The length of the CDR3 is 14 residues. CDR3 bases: TGCAGTGCTGGGGGACTAGCGCGGGGCAATGAGCAGTTCTTC. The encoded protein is CSAGGLARGNEQFF.

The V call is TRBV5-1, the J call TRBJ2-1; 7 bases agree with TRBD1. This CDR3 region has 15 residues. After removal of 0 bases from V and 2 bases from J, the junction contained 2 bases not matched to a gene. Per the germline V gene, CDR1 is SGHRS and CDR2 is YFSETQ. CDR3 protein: CASSLAQGAYNEQFF. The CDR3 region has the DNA TGCGCCAGCAGCTTGGCCCAGGGGGCCTACAATGAGCAGTTCTTC.

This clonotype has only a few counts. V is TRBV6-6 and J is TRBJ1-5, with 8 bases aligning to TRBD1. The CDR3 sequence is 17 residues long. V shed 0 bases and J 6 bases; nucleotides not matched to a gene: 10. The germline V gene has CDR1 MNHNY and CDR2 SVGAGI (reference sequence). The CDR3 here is CASSYSFPDRAPQPQHF. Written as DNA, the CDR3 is TGTGCCAGCAGTTACTCGTTCCCGGACAGGGCCCCTCAGCCCCAGCATTTT.

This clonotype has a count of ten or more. The CDR3 sequence: CASKLAGGNEQFF. The CDR3 DNA reads TGTGCCAGCAAACTAGCGGGAGGGAATGAGCAGTTCTTC. The chain joins TRBV2 to TRBJ2-1; 13 nucleotides match TRBD2. Germline V gives CDR1 SNHLY, CDR2 FYNNEI. The J segment lost 7 bases and the V segment lost 7 bases, leaving 1 base of the junction unmatched. The CDR3 contains 13 residues.

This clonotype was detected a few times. The CDR3 region is CASSLSVQGDYGYTF. The DNA of the CDR3 is TGTGCCAGCAGCTTGTCGGTACAGGGGGACTATGGCTACACCTTC. The rearrangement joins TRBV5-6 to TRBJ1-2; 8 positions agree with TRBD1. The CDR3 has 15 residues. Germline V gene data show CDR1 as SGHDT and CDR2 as YYEEEE. J lost 3 bases, V lost 1 base, and 5 bases had no gene match. Full variable domain (remainder filled in from reference TRBV5-6 and TRBJ1-2): DAGVTQSPTHLIKTRGQQVTLRCSPKSGHDTVSWYQQALGQGPQFIFQYYEEEERQRGNFPDRFSGHQFPNYSSELNVNALLLGDSALYLCASSLSVQGDYGYTFGSGTRLTVV.

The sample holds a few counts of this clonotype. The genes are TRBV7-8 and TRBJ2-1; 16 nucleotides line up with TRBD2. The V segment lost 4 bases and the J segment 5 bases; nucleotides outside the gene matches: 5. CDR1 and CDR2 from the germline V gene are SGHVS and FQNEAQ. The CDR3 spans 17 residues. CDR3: CASSSGLAGGQDNEQFF. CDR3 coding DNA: TGTGCCAGCAGCTCGGGACTAGCGGGGGGGCAGGACAATGAGCAGTTCTTC.

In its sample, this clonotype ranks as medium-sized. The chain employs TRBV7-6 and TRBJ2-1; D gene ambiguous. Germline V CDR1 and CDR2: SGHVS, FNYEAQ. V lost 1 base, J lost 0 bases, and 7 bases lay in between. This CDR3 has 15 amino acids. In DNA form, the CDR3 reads TGTGCCAGCAGCTTAGGTCCTAGCTCCTACAATGAGCAGTTCTTC. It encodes CASSLGPSSYNEQFF.

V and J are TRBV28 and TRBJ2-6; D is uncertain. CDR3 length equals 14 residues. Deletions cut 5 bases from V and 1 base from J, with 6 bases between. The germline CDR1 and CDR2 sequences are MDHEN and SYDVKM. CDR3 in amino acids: CASSSFSGANVLTF. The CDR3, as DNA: TGTGCCAGCAGTAGTTTTTCTGGGGCCAACGTCCTGACTTTC. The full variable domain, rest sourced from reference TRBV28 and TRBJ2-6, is DVKVTQSSRYLVKRTGEKVFLECVQDMDHENMFWYRQDPGLGLRLIYFSYDVKMKEKGDIPEGYSVSREKKERFSLILESASTNQTSMYLCASSSFSGANVLTFGAGSRLTVL.

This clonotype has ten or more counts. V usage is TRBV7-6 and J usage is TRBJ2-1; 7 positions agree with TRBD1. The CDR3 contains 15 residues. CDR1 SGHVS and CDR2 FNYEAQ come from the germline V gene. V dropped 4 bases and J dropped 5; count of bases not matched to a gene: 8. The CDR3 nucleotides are TGTGCCAGCAGCTACCGACAGGGTATGAACAATGAGCAGTTCTTC. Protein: CASSYRQGMNNEQFF.

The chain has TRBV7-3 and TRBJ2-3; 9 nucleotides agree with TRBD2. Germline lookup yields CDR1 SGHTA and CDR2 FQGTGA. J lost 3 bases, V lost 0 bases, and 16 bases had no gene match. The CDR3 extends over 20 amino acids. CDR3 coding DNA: TGTGCCAGCAGCTTAACTGGATCCCTAGCGGGAACTGTGAGAACAGATACGCAGTATTTT. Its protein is CASSLTGSLAGTVRTDTQYF.

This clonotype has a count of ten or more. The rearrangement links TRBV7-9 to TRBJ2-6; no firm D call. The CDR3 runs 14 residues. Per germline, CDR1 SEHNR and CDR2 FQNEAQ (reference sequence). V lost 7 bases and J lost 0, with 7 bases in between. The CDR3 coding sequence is TGTGCCAGCACACTAACCTCTGGGGCCAACGTCCTGACTTTC. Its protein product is CASTLTSGANVLTF.

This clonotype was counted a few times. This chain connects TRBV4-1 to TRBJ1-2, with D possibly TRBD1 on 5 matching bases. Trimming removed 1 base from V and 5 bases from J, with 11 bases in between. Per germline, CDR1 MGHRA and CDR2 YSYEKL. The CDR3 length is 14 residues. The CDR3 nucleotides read TGCGCCAGCAGCCAAGTAGGGGCAGGATATGGCTACACCTTC. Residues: CASSQVGAGYGYTF.

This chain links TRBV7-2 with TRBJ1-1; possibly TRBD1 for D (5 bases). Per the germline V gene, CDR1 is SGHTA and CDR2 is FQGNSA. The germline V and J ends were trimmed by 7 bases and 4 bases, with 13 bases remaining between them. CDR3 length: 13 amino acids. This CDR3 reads CASTQWGGTEAFF. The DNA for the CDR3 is TGTGCCAGCACCCAATGGGGGGGCACTGAAGCTTTCTTT.

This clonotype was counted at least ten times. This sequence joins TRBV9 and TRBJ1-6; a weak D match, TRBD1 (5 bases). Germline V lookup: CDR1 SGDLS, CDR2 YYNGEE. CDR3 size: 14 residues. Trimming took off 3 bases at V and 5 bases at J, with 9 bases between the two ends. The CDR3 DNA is TGTGCCAGCAGCGCTCAGGGCGATAATTCACCCCTCCACTTT. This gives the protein CASSAQGDNSPLHF.

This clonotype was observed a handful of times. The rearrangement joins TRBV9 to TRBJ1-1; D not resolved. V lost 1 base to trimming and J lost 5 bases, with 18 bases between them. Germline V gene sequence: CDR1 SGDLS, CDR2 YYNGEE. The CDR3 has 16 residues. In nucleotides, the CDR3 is TGTGCCAGCAGCGTAACAACAACAACTCCGGGGACTGAAGCTTTCTTT. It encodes CASSVTTTTPGTEAFF.

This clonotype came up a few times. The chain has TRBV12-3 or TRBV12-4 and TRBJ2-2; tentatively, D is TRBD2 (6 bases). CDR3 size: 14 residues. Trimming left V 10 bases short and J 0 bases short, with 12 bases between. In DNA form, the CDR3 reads TGTGCCACCCGACTAGGGTCGAACACCGGGGAGCTGTTTTTT. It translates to CATRLGSNTGELFF.

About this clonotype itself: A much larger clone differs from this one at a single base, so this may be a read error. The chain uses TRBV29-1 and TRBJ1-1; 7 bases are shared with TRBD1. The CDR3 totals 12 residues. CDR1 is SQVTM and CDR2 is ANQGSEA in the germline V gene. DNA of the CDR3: TGCAGCGTGACAGGGCAGAACACTGAAGCTTCCTTT. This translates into CSVTGQNTEASF.

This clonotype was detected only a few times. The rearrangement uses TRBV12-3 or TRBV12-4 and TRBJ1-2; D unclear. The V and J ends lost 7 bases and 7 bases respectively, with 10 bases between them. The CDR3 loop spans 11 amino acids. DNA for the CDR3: TGTGCCAGCACGTCCGTTGGTGGCTACACCTTC. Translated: CASTSVGGYTF.

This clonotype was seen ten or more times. CDR3 nucleotide sequence: TGTGCCAGCATAGAGAGAAGCGGGGGACCCTACGAGCAGTACTTC. Translating gives CASIERSGGPYEQYF. The V and J genes are TRBV28 and TRBJ2-7, with TRBD2 matching 8 bases. CDR3 length: 15 residues. The V gene's germline CDR1 is MDHEN and CDR2 SYDVKM. The V and J ends lost 7 bases and 2 bases, in that order; junction bases with no gene match: 10.

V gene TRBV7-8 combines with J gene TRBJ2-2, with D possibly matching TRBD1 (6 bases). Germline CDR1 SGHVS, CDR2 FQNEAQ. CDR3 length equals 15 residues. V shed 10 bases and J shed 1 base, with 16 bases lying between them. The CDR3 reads CATFGGGLNTGELFF. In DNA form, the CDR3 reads TGTGCCACCTTTGGGGGCGGGCTGAACACCGGGGAGCTGTTTTTT.

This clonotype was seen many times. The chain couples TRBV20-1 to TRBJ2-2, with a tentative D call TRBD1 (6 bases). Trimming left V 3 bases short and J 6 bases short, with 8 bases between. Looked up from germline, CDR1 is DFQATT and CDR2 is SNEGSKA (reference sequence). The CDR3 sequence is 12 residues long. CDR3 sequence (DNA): TGCAGTGCTAGTGAGGGGGCCGGGGAGCTGTTTTTT. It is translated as CSASEGAGELFF.

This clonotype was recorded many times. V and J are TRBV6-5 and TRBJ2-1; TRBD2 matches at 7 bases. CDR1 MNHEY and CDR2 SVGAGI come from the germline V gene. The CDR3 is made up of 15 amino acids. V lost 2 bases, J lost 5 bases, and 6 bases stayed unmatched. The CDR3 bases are TGTGCCAGCAGTTACGGAGCGGGATGGAACAATGAGCAGTTCTTC. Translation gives CASSYGAGWNNEQFF.

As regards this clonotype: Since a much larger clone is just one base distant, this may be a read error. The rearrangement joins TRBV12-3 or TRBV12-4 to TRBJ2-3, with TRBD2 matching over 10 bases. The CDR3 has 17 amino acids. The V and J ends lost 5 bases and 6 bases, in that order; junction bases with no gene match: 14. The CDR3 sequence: CASSRQGLARPKDTQYF. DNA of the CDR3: TGTGCCAGCAGTCGACAGGGACTAGCGAGACCCAAGGATACGCAGTATTTT.

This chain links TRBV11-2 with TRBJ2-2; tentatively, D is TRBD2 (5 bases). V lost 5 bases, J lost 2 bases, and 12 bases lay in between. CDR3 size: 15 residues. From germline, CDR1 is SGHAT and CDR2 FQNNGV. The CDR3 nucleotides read TGTGCCAGCAGCCCAACGCGGGCCAACACCGGGGAGCTGTTTTTT. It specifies CASSPTRANTGELFF. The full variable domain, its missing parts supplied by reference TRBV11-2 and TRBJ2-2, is EAGVAQSPRYKIIEKRQSVAFWCNPISGHATLYWYQQILGQGPKLLIQFQNNGVVDDSQLPKDRFSAERLKGVDSTLKIQPAKLEDSAVYLCASSPTRANTGELFFGEGSRLTVL.